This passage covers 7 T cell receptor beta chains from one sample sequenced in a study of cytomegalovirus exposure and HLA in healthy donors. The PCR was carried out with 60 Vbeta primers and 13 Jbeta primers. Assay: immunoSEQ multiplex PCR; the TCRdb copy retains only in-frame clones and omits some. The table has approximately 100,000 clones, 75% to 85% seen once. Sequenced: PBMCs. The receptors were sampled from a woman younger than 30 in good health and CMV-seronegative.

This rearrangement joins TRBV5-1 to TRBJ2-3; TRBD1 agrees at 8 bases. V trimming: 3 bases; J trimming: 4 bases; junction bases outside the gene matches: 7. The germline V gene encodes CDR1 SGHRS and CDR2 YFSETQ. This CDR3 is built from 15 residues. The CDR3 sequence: CASSYRDRSADTQYF. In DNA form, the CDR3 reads TGCGCCAGCAGCTATCGGGACAGGAGTGCAGATACGCAGTATTTT.

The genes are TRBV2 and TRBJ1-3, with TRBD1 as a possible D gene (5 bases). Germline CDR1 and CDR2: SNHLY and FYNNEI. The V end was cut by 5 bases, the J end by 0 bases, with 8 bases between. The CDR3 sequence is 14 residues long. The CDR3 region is CASSQGSSGNTIYF. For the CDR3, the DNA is TGTGCCAGCAGTCAGGGAAGCTCTGGAAACACCATATATTTT.

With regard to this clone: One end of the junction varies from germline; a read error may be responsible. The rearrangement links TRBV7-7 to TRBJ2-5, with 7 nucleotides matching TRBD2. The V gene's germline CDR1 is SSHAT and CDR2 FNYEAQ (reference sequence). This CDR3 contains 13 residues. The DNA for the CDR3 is TGTGCTAGCAGCTTAGCGCGGGGGGAGACCCAGTACTTC. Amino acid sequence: CASSLARGETQYF.

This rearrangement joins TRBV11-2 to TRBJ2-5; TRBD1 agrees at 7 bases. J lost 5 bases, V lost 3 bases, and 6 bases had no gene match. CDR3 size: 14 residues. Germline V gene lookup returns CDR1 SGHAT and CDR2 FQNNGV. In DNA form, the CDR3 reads TGTGCCAGCAGCTTTGGGACAGTTGGGGAGACCCAGTACTTC. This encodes CASSFGTVGETQYF.

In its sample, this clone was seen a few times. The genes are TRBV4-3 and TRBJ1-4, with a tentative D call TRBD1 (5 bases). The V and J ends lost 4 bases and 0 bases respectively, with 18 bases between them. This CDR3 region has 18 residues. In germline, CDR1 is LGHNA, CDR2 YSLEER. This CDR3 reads CASSRDGGRGATNEKLFF. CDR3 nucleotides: TGCGCCAGCAGCCGCGACGGGGGACGAGGTGCAACTAATGAAAAACTGTTTTTT.

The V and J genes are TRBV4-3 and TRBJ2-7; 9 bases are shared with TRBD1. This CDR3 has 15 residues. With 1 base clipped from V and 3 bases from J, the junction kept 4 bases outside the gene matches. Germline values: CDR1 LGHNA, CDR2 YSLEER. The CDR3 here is CASSQVQGALYEQYF. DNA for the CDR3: TGCGCCAGCAGCCAAGTACAGGGGGCCCTCTACGAGCAGTACTTC.

CDR3 in DNA: TGCGCCAGCAGTCAATCTCGTCGGGCCAGGGAGAACACTGAAGCTTTCTTT. Translation: CASSQSRRARENTEAFF. This chain uses TRBV23-1 with TRBJ1-1; D perhaps matches TRBD1 (5 bases). TRBV23-1 counts as an open reading frame of uncertain function. V dropped 0 bases and J dropped 1 base, with 15 bases sitting between them. CDR3 length equals 17 residues.